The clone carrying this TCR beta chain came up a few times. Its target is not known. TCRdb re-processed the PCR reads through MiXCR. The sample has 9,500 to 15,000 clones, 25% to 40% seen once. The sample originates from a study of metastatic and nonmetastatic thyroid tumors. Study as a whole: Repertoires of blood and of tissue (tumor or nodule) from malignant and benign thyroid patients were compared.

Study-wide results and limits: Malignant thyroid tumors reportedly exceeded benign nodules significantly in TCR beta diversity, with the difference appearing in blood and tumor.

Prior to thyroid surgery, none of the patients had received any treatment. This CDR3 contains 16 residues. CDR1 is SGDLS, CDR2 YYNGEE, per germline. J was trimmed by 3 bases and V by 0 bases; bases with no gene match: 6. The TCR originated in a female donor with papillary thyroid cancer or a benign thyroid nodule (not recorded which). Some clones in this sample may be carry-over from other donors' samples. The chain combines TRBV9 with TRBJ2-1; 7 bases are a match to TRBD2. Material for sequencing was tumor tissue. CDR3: CASSVDSSGDYNEQFF. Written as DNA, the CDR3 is TGTGCCAGCAGCGTAGATTCCAGCGGGGACTACAATGAGCAGTTCTTC.